The rows below give T cell receptor beta chains drawn from one sample of a study of shared clonotypes between healthy human individuals. The method was immunoSEQ multiplex PCR; TCRdb's version includes in-frame clones alone and lacks a portion of them. The top ten clones hold over 0.12% of a sample with millions of clones, approximately 94% of them seen once. The sequenced material came from naive CD4+ T cells sorted from blood. These receptors came from a man between 18 and 29 years old in good health. The CDR3 runs from the conserved cysteine through the conserved F or W. The D gene is left open where the match is weak. Size values are once, few and many counts, or a class for expanded clones, and some rows have none.

>TRBJ2-3|.|TRBV6-1|.
TGTGCCAGCAGCCTTTTAGAGGGGGTCACAGATACGCAGTATTTT
CASSLLEGVTDTQYF
>TRBJ2-3|.|TRBV19|.
TGTGCCAGTAGTACCCGATCAGCAGATACGCAGTATTTT
CASSTRSADTQYF
>TRBJ2-7|.|TRBV9|.
TGTGCCAGCAGCGTAGGCTCTAGTCCTCGCGACGAGCAGTACTTC
CASSVGSSPRDEQYF
>TRBJ1-6|.|TRBV5-4|.
TGTGCCAGCAGCTTGGAGCAGGGTCGAGGGTCACCCCTCCACTTT
CASSLEQGRGSPLHF
>TRBJ1-1|.|TRBV6-6|.
TGTGCCAGCAGTTACGGGACGCTTTCTTCTGAAGCTTTCTTT
CASSYGTLSSEAFF
>TRBJ2-1|.|TRBV9|TRBD1
TGTGCCAGCAGCCCGGGACAGGGCTCCTACAATGAGCAGTTCTTC
CASSPGQGSYNEQFF
>TRBJ2-2|.|TRBV10-3|TRBD1
TGTGCCATCAGCCCGACAGGGGACACCGGGGAGCTGTTTTTT
CAISPTGDTGELFF
>TRBJ1-1|once|TRBV19|.
TGTGCCAGTAGTATGAGAGAACTTAACACTGAAGCTTTCTTT
CASSMRELNTEAFF
>TRBJ2-7|.|TRBV6-1|TRBD1
TGTGCCAGCAGGGCCGGGACAGGGACAGGCGAGCAGTACTTC
CASRAGTGTGEQYF
>TRBJ1-1|.|TRBV2|.
TGTGCCAGCGAGCCAGGGAGACGGAACACTGAAGCTTTCTTT
CASEPGRRNTEAFF
>TRBJ1-2|.|TRBV5-5|.
TGTGCCAGCAGCTTGCAGACGGCGTCTAACTATGGCTACACCTTC
CASSLQTASNYGYTF
>TRBJ2-7|.|TRBV28|TRBD2
TGTGCCAGCAGTTTATTAGGCGGGGGGGCCAGCTACGAGCAGTACTTC
CASSLLGGGASYEQYF
>TRBJ1-2|.|TRBV6-1|TRBD1
TGTGCCAGCAGTACGAACAGGGGGCGCTTTGATGGCTACACCTTC
CASSTNRGRFDGYTF